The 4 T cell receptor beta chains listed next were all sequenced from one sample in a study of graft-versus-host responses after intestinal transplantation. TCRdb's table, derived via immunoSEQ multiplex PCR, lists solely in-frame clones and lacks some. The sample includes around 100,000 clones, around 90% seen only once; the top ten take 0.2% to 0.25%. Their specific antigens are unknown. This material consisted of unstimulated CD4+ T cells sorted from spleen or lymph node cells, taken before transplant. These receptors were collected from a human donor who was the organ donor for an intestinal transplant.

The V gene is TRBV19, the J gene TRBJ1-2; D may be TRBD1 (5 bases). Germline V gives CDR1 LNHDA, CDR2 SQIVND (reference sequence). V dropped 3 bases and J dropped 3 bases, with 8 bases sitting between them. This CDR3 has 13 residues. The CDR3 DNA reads TGTGCCAGTAGTATCGGGGGTGACTATGGCTACACCTTC. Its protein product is CASSIGGDYGYTF.

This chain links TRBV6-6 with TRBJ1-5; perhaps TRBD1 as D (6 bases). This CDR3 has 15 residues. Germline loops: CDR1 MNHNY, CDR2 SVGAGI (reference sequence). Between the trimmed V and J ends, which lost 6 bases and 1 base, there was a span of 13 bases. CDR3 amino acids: CASSTDSPSNQPQHF. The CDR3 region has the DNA TGTGCCAGCAGCACGGACAGCCCGAGCAATCAGCCCCAGCATTTT.

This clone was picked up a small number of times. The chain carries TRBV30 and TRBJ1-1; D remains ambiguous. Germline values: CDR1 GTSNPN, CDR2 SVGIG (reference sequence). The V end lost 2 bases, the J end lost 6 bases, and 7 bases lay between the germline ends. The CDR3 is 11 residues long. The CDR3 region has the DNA TGTGCCTGGAGTAGAGGCCCTGAAGCTTTCTTT. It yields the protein CAWSRGPEAFF.

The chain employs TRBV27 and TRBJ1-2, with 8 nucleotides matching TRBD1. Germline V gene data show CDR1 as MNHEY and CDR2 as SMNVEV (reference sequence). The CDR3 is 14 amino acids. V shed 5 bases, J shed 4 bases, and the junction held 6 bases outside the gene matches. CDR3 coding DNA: TGTGCCAGCAGTCAGGGGGCGCTCCCCTATGGCTACACCTTC. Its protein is CASSQGALPYGYTF.